The 29 T cell receptor beta chains listed next were all sequenced from one sample in a study of cytomegalovirus exposure and HLA in healthy donors. This PCR relied on a set of 60 Vbeta primers and 13 Jbeta primers. TCRdb's table, derived via immunoSEQ multiplex PCR, lists solely in-frame clones and lacks some. Of around 170,000 clones listed, 84% were seen once; the top ten hold about 2.6%. The specimen was PBMCs. These receptors were obtained from a woman in her 50s in good health and CMV-seropositive.

This clone came up once. The chain joins TRBV25-1 to TRBJ2-7; 8 bases are a match to TRBD1. The CDR3 runs to 16 residues. The ends lost 5 bases at V and 4 bases at J; junction bases unmatched: 13. Germline V gene data show CDR1 as MGHDK and CDR2 as SYGVNS. This CDR3 reads CASSSPTGAFTYEQYF. The CDR3 bases are TGTGCCAGCAGTTCCCCGACAGGGGCCTTTACTTACGAGCAGTACTTC.

The chain combines TRBV6-6 with TRBJ2-2; 8 bases match TRBD1. With V trimmed by 5 bases and J by 6 bases, 8 bases remained unmatched. Germline loops: CDR1 MNHNY, CDR2 SVGAGI (reference sequence). The CDR3 contains 15 residues. In DNA, the CDR3 is TGTGCCAGCAGTCCTCGACAGGGGAGGTCCGGGGAGCTGTTTTTT. It specifies CASSPRQGRSGELFF.

The chain has TRBV4-1 and TRBJ1-5, with 8 bases identical to TRBD1. This CDR3 comprises 18 residues. Losses at the gene ends were 0 bases for V and 0 bases for J; bases not matched to a gene: 7. Germline V lookup: CDR1 MGHRA, CDR2 YSYEKL. CDR3 sequence: CASSQDRSGGYSNQPQHF. The DNA for the CDR3 is TGCGCCAGCAGCCAAGATAGGTCAGGGGGCTATAGCAATCAGCCCCAGCATTTT.

The genes are TRBV5-1 and TRBJ1-5; 12 nucleotides agree with TRBD1. The V gene's germline CDR1 is SGHRS and CDR2 YFSETQ. The CDR3 extends over 19 amino acids. V gave up 4 bases and J gave up 0 bases; unmatched junction bases: 11. The CDR3 loop is CASSPLPGQGANSNQPQHF. In nucleotides, the CDR3 is TGCGCCAGCAGCCCCCTTCCGGGACAGGGGGCGAATAGCAATCAGCCCCAGCATTTT. The complete variable domain, with remaining parts taken from reference TRBV5-1 and TRBJ1-5, reads KAGVTQTPRYLIKTRGQQVTLSCSPISGHRSVSWYQQTPGQGLQFLFEYFSETQRNKGNFPGRFSGRQFSNSRSEMNVSTLELGDSALYLCASSPLPGQGANSNQPQHFGDGTRLSIL.

The chain employs TRBV5-1 and TRBJ1-6; TRBD1 aligns across 9 bases. The J segment lost 7 bases and the V segment lost 0 bases, leaving 5 bases of the junction unmatched. The CDR3 contains 16 residues. The germline CDR1 and CDR2 sequences are SGHRS and YFSETQ. For the CDR3, the DNA is TGCGCCAGCAGCTTGGCTTGGACAGGGGTGAATTCACCCCTCCACTTT. Its translation is CASSLAWTGVNSPLHF.

This chain uses TRBV7-8 with TRBJ1-1; D not resolved. Germline CDR1 SGHVS, CDR2 FQNEAQ. The CDR3 consists of 14 residues. The V end lost 5 bases, the J end lost 3 bases, and 13 bases lay between the germline ends. This CDR3 reads CASSPSGSYTEAFF. Here the CDR3 DNA reads TGTGCCAGCAGCCCCTCCGGGAGCTACACTGAAGCTTTCTTT. Full variable domain (remainder filled in from reference TRBV7-8 and TRBJ1-1): GAGVSQSPRYKVAKRGQDVALRCDPISGHVSLFWYQQALGQGPEFLTYFQNEAQLDKSGLPSDRFFAERPEGSVSTLKIQRTQQEDSAVYLCASSPSGSYTEAFFGQGTRLTVV.

This clone was seen more than once but under ten times. This chain connects TRBV6-1 to TRBJ1-1, with D perhaps TRBD1 (6 bases). The CDR3 is 13 residues long. From germline, CDR1 is MNHNS and CDR2 SASEGT. The V gene lost 1 base and the J gene lost 3 bases, with 6 bases spanning the gap. The DNA of the CDR3 is TGTGCCAGCAGTGAAGACAGGGACACTGAAGCTTTCTTT. Translation gives CASSEDRDTEAFF.

The rearrangement joins TRBV19 to TRBJ1-2, with D possibly TRBD1 on 5 matching bases. V was cut by 6 bases and J by 0 bases, with 11 bases left in between. CDR3 length: 14 residues. Germline CDR1 is LNHDA and CDR2 is SQIVND (reference sequence). CDR3 nucleotide sequence: TGTGCCAGTAGGGAAGACAGAACTAACTATGGCTACACCTTC. Translated: CASREDRTNYGYTF.

The V and J genes are TRBV19 and TRBJ2-5, with D perhaps matching TRBD2 (5 bases). The J call is uncertain, as TRBJ2-7 better fits the DNA end. The CDR3 extends over 14 amino acids. Germline CDR1 is LNHDA and CDR2 is SQIVND (reference sequence). CDR3 in amino acids: CASSTGSRGNEQYF. CDR3 DNA: TGTGCCAGTAGTACTGGGAGTCGGGGAAACGAGCAGTACTTC.

The chain combines TRBV7-2 with TRBJ1-2; 8 bases agree with TRBD1. CDR3 size: 14 residues. From germline, CDR1 is SGHTA and CDR2 FQGNSA. J was trimmed by 5 bases and V by 5 bases; bases with no gene match: 7. This chain's CDR3 is CASSGQGGSYGYTF. CDR3 sequence (DNA): TGTGCCAGCAGCGGACAGGGTGGTAGTTATGGCTACACCTTC.

V usage is TRBV13 and J usage is TRBJ1-2, with 7 bases aligning to TRBD1. The CDR3 extends over 16 amino acids. Germline V CDR1 and CDR2: PRHDT, FYEKMQ (reference sequence). The J segment lost 0 bases and the V segment lost 5 bases, leaving 9 bases of the junction unmatched. The CDR3 nucleotides are TGTGCCAGCAGCAACGGACAGGCTCGAGCTAACTATGGCTACACCTTC. This codes for CASSNGQARANYGYTF.

The J gene is TRBJ1-2, the V gene TRBV19, with a weak D call TRBD1 (6 bases). V lost 5 bases to trimming and J lost 4 bases, with 14 bases between them. The length of the CDR3 is 14 residues. Germline values: CDR1 LNHDA, CDR2 SQIVND (reference sequence). The CDR3 sequence: CASSPRDTLYGYTF. CDR3 DNA sequence: TGTGCCAGTAGTCCCCGGGACACCCTCTATGGCTACACCTTC.

The CDR3: CASNAGEIGNQPQHF. CDR3 coding DNA: TGTGCCAGTAACGCAGGGGAGATAGGCAATCAGCCCCAGCATTTT. The chain joins TRBV19 to TRBJ1-5; weak D call: TRBD1 (6 bases). This CDR3 contains 15 residues. Germline V gene sequence: CDR1 LNHDA, CDR2 SQIVND (reference sequence). With 7 bases removed from V and 2 bases from J, the gap between germline ends came to 15 bases. Using reference TRBV19 and TRBJ1-5 for the parts outside the CDR3, the full variable domain is DGGITQSPKYLFRKEGQNVTLSCEQNLNHDAMYWYRQDPGQGLRLIYYSQIVNDFQKGDIAEGYSVSREKKESFPLTVTSAQKNPTAFYLCASNAGEIGNQPQHFGDGTRLSIL.

The chain recombines TRBV2 with TRBJ1-6; a weak D match, TRBD1 (5 bases). The V gene lost 6 bases and the J gene lost 5 bases, with 14 bases spanning the gap. Germline CDR1 reads SNHLY; CDR2 reads FYNNEI. This CDR3 has 15 residues. Here the CDR3 DNA reads TGTGCCAGCAGCGGGGGGTTGTGGAATAATTCACCCCTCCACTTT. This gives the protein CASSGGLWNNSPLHF.

The rearrangement joins TRBV6-1 to TRBJ2-5; D is uncertain. The CDR3 length is 15 residues. The V gene's germline CDR1 is MNHNS and CDR2 SASEGT. V lost 4 bases and J lost 7, with 19 bases in between. CDR3 in amino acids: CASSGLGFDGGTQYF. In DNA, the CDR3 is TGTGCCAGCAGTGGTCTTGGGTTTGACGGCGGGACCCAGTACTTC.

A note on this clone: One end of the junction is discordant with germline, which a read error may explain. The chain has TRBV7-3 and TRBJ2-3, with D possibly matching TRBD2 (7 bases). The CDR3 runs to 13 residues. Germline CDR1 and CDR2: SGHTA and FQGTGA. CDR3: CASSLTVGGAHIF. CDR3 bases: TGTGCCAGCAGCTTAACGGTGGGGGGGGCCCACATCTTT.

Worth noting for this clone: In the same sample, other DNA sequences code for this CDR3. The genes are TRBV5-1 and TRBJ1-2; 8 nucleotides align to TRBD1. Germline V gives CDR1 SGHRS, CDR2 YFSETQ. The CDR3 runs 14 residues. The J segment lost 4 bases and the V segment lost 7 bases, leaving 9 bases of the junction unmatched. CDR3 protein: CASGGQGSIYGYTF. The CDR3 nucleotides read TGCGCCAGCGGAGGACAGGGCTCCATCTATGGCTACACCTTC.

This clone was counted ten times or more. The chain combines TRBV6-4 with TRBJ2-3; 10 nucleotides agree with TRBD2. V dropped 3 bases and J dropped 4; count of bases not matched to a gene: 4. The CDR3 is 15 amino acids. The germline V gene has CDR1 MRHNA and CDR2 SNTAGT. The CDR3 DNA reads as TGTGCCAGCAGTGAGGGGACTAGCGAGGCAGATACGCAGTATTTT. Amino acids: CASSEGTSEADTQYF.

J is TRBJ2-3 and V is TRBV7-2, with D possibly TRBD1 on 5 matching bases. The CDR3 loop spans 15 amino acids. The V gene's germline CDR1 is SGHTA and CDR2 FQGNSA. V gave up 5 bases and J gave up 1 base, with 13 bases separating them. CDR3 in amino acids: CASSPGWSGTDTQYF. For the CDR3, the DNA is TGTGCCAGCAGCCCAGGGTGGTCGGGCACAGATACGCAGTATTTT.

This chain links TRBV25-1 with TRBJ2-2, with 7 bases aligning to TRBD1. Germline CDR1 and CDR2: MGHDK and SYGVNS. V lost 1 base, J lost 3 bases, and 8 bases stayed unmatched. There are 17 residues in the CDR3. The CDR3 nucleotides are TGTGCCAGCAGTGAATTACCAGGACAGGATTACACCGGGGAGCTGTTTTTT. Its translation is CASSELPGQDYTGELFF.

This chain uses TRBV2 with TRBJ2-5, with 9 bases that match TRBD2. Germline trimming cut 8 bases from V and 7 bases from J; bases unmatched to any gene: 11. The CDR3 runs 14 residues. CDR1 and CDR2 from the germline V gene are SNHLY and FYNNEI. CDR3 bases: TGTGCCAGCCACACGGGCGGGGGGGCCGGGACCCAGTACTTC. Translated: CASHTGGGAGTQYF.

In this sample, this clone turned up once. The rearrangement uses TRBV19 and TRBJ2-3; D perhaps matches TRBD2 (6 bases). The CDR3 loop spans 14 amino acids. Trimming pared 3 bases from V and 5 bases from J, leaving 12 bases between. Per the germline V gene, CDR1 is LNHDA and CDR2 is SQIVND (reference sequence). The CDR3: CASSMRQGGDTQYF. The CDR3 coding sequence is TGTGCCAGTAGTATGAGGCAGGGAGGAGATACGCAGTATTTT.

The chain carries TRBV18 and TRBJ1-5; 9 nucleotides align to TRBD1. The germline V gene encodes CDR1 KGHSH and CDR2 LQKENI. V dropped 6 bases and J dropped 5; count of bases not matched to a gene: 8. This CDR3 has 15 residues. The CDR3 DNA reads as TGTGCCAGCTCCCCAACAGGGGGCAAGGATCAGCCCCAGCATTTT. It codes for CASSPTGGKDQPQHF.

The chain recombines TRBV28 with TRBJ2-5, with TRBD1 matching 10 bases. The J call may be incorrect, as the DNA end agrees better with TRBJ2-7. CDR3 length: 16 residues. The V gene's germline CDR1 is MDHEN and CDR2 SYDVKM. The CDR3 protein is CASSTVGQGYSYEQYF. Written as DNA, the CDR3 is TGTGCCAGTTCCACCGTGGGACAGGGGTACTCCTACGAGCAGTACTTC.

This chain joins TRBV27 and TRBJ1-6; TRBD1 agrees at 8 bases. The CDR3 covers 14 residues. Germline-derived CDR1 and CDR2 are MNHEY and SMNVEV (reference sequence). V trimming: 5 bases; J trimming: 6 bases; junction bases outside the gene matches: 3. Here the CDR3 reads CASSIDRGNSPLHF. The CDR3, as DNA: TGTGCCAGCAGTATCGACAGGGGTAATTCACCCCTCCACTTT.

The chain carries TRBV7-9 and TRBJ2-3, with D possibly matching TRBD2 (6 bases). Germline V gene lookup returns CDR1 SEHNR and CDR2 FQNEAQ (reference sequence). The CDR3 is 12 residues long. Trimming shortened V by 5 bases and J by 12 bases, and 15 bases separated the two germline ends. CDR3 amino acids: CASSPSRDSQYF. CDR3 coding DNA: TGTGCCAGCAGCCCGAGCCGGGACTCTCAGTATTTT.

The chain recombines TRBV10-3 with TRBJ2-5; a weak D match, TRBD1 (5 bases). The CDR3 spans 13 residues. Germline V gene data show CDR1 as ENHRY and CDR2 as SYGVKD. Trimming shortened V by 8 bases and J by 1 base, and 11 bases separated the two germline ends. Here the CDR3 reads CAIGALPQETQYF. As DNA, the CDR3 is TGTGCCATCGGGGCCCTGCCCCAAGAGACCCAGTACTTC.

The chain has TRBV7-2 and TRBJ1-5; the D gene is possibly TRBD1 (6 bases). The CDR3 consists of 15 residues. The V end was cut by 1 base, the J end by 4 bases, with 11 bases between. CDR1 and CDR2 from the germline V gene are SGHTA and FQGNSA. CDR3 coding DNA: TGTGCCAGCAGCTTAGGACAGGCCTTTAATCAGCCCCAGCATTTT. It is translated as CASSLGQAFNQPQHF.

The rearrangement uses TRBV7-2 and TRBJ2-4; TRBD1 agrees at 9 bases. Germline trimming cut 0 bases from V and 6 bases from J; bases unmatched to any gene: 3. The CDR3 has 15 residues. Germline CDR1 SGHTA, CDR2 FQGNSA. The CDR3 coding sequence is TGTGCCAGCAGCTTAGCGTCGGGACAGGGAAACATTCAGTACTTC. Amino acids: CASSLASGQGNIQYF.